The source of this T cell receptor (beta chain) is a study of cytomegalovirus exposure and HLA in healthy donors. Regarding the study as a whole: Follow-up analysis seemed to connect common viral pathogens with several of the most significant clusters identified. More clonal expansion characterized HLA-associated TCR beta chains than equally common others in a later analysis. Available immune exposure information covered CMV serostatus only.

For this clone: Antigen specificity is unknown.

The PCR employed 60 Vbeta primers together with 13 Jbeta primers. Here immunoSEQ multiplex PCR was the method, and the copy in TCRdb shows in-frame clones only, minus some. The table records fewer than 90,000 clones, about four fifths of them present only once. This TCR was sampled from a woman between 35 and 50 years old in good health and CMV-seropositive. Sequenced: PBMCs.

CDR3 sequence reads: CASRAGRRDTEAFF. The DNA of the CDR3 is TGTGCCAGCAGGGCAGGGAGGAGGGACACTGAAGCTTTCTTT. The chain joins TRBV2 to TRBJ1-1; TRBD1 is a possible D gene (5 bases). The CDR3 runs to 14 residues. V lost 6 bases to trimming and J lost 3 bases, with 14 bases between them. Looked up from germline, CDR1 is SNHLY and CDR2 is FYNNEI.